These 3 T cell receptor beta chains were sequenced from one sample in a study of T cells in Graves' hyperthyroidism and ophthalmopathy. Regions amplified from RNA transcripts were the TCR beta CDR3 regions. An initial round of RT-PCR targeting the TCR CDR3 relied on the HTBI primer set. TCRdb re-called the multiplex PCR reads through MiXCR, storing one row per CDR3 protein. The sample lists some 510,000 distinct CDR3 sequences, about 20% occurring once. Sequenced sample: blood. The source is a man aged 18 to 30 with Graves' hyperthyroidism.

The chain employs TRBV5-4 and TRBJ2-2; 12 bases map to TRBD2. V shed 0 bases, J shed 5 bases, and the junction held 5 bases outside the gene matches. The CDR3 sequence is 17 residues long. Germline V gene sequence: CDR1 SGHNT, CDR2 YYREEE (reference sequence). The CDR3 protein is CASSLVTSGGKTGELFF. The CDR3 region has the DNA TGTGCCAGCAGCTTGGTGACTAGCGGGGGAAAGACCGGGGAGCTGTTTTTT. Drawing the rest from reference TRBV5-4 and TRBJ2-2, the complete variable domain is ETGVTQSPTHLIKTRGQQVTLRCSSQSGHNTVSWYQQALGQGPQFIFQYYREEENGRGNFPPRFSGLQFPNYSSELNVNALELDDSALYLCASSLVTSGGKTGELFFGEGSRLTVL.

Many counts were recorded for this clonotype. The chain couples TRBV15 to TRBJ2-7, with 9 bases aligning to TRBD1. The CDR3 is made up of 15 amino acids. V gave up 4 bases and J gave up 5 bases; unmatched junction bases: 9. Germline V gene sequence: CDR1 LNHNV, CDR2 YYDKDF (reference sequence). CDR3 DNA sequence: TGTGCCACCAGCATAGATGGACAGGGGTGGCACGAGCAGTACTTC. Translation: CATSIDGQGWHEQYF.

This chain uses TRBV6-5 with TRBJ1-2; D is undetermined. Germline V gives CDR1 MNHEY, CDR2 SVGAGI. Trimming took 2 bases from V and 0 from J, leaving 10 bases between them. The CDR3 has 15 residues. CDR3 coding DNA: TGTGCCAGCAGTTACCGAGGGCCCTCTAACTATGGCTACACCTTC. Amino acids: CASSYRGPSNYGYTF.